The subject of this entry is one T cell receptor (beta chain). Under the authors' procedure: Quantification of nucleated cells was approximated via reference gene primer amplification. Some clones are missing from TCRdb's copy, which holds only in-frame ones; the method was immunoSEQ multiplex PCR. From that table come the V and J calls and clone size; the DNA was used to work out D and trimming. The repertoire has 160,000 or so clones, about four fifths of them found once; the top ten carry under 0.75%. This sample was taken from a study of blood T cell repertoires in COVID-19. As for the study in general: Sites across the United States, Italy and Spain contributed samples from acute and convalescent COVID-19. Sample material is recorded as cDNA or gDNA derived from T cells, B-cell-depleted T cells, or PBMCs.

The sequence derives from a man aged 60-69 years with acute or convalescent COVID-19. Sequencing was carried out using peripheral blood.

The CDR3 coding sequence is TGTGCCGATCCAGGGAACAGGGGGAACACTGAAGCTTTCTTT. Amino acid sequence: CADPGNRGNTEAFF. This chain joins TRBV25-1 and TRBJ1-1, with 7 nucleotides matching TRBD1. Looked up from germline, CDR1 is MGHDK and CDR2 is SYGVNS. The CDR3 contains 14 residues. Unmatched junction bases numbered 10, after V lost 11 bases and J lost 1 base.